Described below is a single T cell receptor beta chain sequence and its context. The repertoire was sequenced with immunoSEQ multiplex PCR; TCRdb's copy has only in-frame clones and lacks some. Among almost 20,000 clones, 70% to 90% were seen once, and the ten largest hold approximately 7.5%. These data belong to a study of T cell changes during pregnancy in multiple sclerosis. V was clipped by 0 bases and J by 0 bases, with 9 bases between them. Germline CDR1 MNHEY, CDR2 SMNVEV (reference sequence). The CDR3 length is 16 residues. Sequences were derived from CD8+ T cells from peripheral blood mononuclear cells, sampled in the second trimester of pregnancy. The receptor's source is a female donor in good health, enrolled as a control in a pregnancy study. The gene calls are TRBV27 and TRBJ2-1; D remains ambiguous. In DNA, the CDR3 is TGTGCCAGCAGTTTATCGCCAATGAGCTCCTACAATGAGCAGTTCTTC. This translates into CASSLSPMSSYNEQFF.